Described below is a single T cell receptor beta chain sequence and its context. The sample originates from a study of CD8 T cells in Susac syndrome. TEMRA cells were FACS-enriched, and CD8+ and CD4+ T cells were isolated negatively. A quantity of about 0.5 to 1 ug RNA underwent reverse transcription using random hexamers. One entry per CDR3 protein, called by TCRdb with MiXCR from the immunoSEQ multiplex PCR reads. Among about 300,000 distinct CDR3 sequences listed, 65% to 90% were seen once. The CDR3 is 12 amino acids. V lost 7 bases and J lost 1, with 8 bases in between. Per germline, CDR1 SQVTM and CDR2 ANQGSEA.

The sequence was collected from a human donor with multiple sclerosis. The sequenced sample consisted of CD8+ T cells from PBMCs. The chain combines TRBV29-1 with TRBJ1-3, with D maybe TRBD1 (6 bases). In nucleotides, the CDR3 is TGCAGCGGTGGACAGTCTGGAAACACCATATATTTT. Protein: CSGGQSGNTIYF.